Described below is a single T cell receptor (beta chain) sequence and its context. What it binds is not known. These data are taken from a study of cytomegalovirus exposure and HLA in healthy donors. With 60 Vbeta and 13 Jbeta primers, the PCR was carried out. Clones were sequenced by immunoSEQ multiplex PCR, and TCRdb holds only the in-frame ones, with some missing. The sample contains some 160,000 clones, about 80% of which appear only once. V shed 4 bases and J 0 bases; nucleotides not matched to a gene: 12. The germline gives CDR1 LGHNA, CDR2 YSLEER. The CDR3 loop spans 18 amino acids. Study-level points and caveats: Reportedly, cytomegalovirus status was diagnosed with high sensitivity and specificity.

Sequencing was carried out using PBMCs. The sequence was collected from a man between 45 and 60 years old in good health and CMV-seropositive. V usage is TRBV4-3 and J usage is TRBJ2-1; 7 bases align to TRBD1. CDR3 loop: CASSRLSTGPSSYNEQFF. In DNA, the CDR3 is TGCGCCAGCAGCCGCCTATCGACAGGGCCCAGCTCCTACAATGAGCAGTTCTTC.